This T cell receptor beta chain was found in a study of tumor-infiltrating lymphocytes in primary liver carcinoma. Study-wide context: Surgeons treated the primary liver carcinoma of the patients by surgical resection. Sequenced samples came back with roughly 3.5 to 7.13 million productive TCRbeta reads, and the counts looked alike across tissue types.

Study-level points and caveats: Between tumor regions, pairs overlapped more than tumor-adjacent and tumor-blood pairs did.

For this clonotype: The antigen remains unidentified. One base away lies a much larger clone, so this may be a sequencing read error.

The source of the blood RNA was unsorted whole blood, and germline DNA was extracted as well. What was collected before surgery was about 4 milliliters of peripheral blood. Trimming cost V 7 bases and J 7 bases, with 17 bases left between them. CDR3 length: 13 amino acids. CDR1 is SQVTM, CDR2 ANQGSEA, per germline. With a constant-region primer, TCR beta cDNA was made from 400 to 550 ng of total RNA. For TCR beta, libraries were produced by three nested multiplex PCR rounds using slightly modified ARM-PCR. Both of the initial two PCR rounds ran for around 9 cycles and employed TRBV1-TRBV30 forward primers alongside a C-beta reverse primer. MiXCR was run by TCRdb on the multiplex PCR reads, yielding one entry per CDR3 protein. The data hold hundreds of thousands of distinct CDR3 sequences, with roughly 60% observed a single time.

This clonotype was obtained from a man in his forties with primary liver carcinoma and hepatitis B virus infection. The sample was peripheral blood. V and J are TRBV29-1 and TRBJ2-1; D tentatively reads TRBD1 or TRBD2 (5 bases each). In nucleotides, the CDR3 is TGCAGCGCCAGGGAGAGGGGATGGAATGAGCAGTTCTTC. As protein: CSARERGWNEQFF.